The 2 T cell receptor beta chains below all came from one sample that was sequenced in a study of blood T cell repertoires in COVID-19 (dated by TCRdb to 2020 to 2022). Library construction relied on the immunoSEQ multiplex PCR assay. Sourced from immuneACCESS, this table was stored by TCRdb with only in-frame sequences that have V and J called. A share of the clones is absent; for the studies checked, an unresolved V gene accounts for under half, and the remainder has no known explanation. The sample table lists around 200,000 clones, about 83% of them with a count of one. The ten top clones hold over 3.5% of the sample. The sample was peripheral blood. The receptors originated from a man between 18 and 29 years old with active or convalescent COVID-19.

The chain joins TRBV28 to TRBJ1-3; D is undetermined. The CDR3 has 16 residues. Per the germline V gene, CDR1 is MDHEN and CDR2 is SYDVKM. Trimming took 1 base from V and 0 from J, leaving 10 bases between them. The CDR3 sequence: CASSLLASVSGNTIYF. Written as DNA, the CDR3 is TGTGCCAGCAGTTTATTAGCGTCGGTCTCTGGAAACACCATATATTTT.

V and J are TRBV18 and TRBJ2-7; D possibly corresponds to TRBD1 (6 bases). Trimming pared 0 bases from V and 5 bases from J, leaving 20 bases between. The germline gives CDR1 KGHSH, CDR2 LQKENI. The CDR3 spans 17 residues. DNA of the CDR3: TGTGCCAGCTCACCACCGCGGTGGGAAAGACAGGTGGACGAGCAGTACTTC. Translated: CASSPPRWERQVDEQYF.